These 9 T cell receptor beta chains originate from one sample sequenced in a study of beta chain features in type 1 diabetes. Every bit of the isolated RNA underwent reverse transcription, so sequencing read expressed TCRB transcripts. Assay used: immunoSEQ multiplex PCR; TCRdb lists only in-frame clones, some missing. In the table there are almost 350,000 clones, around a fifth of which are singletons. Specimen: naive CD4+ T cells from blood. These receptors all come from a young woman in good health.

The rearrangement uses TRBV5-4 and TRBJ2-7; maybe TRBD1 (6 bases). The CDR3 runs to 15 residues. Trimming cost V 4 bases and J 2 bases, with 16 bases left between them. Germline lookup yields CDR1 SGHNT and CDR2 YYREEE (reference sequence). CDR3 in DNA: TGTGCCAGCAGCGTCAGACAGGTCCGGACCTACGAGCAGTACTTC. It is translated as CASSVRQVRTYEQYF.

The CDR3 coding sequence is TGTGCCAGCAGCGCCTGGATCTGGCGGGGCAATCAGCCCCAGCATTTT. This codes for CASSAWIWRGNQPQHF. The chain employs TRBV5-8 and TRBJ1-5; no reliable D call. Per germline, CDR1 SGHTS and CDR2 YDEGEE. The CDR3 totals 16 residues. V was cut by 4 bases and J by 2 bases, with 16 bases left in between. Full variable domain (rest looked up from reference TRBV5-8 and TRBJ1-5): EAGVTQSPTHLIKTRGQQATLRCSPISGHTSVYWYQQALGLGLQFLLWYDEGEERNRGNFPPRFSGRQFPNYSSELNVNALELEDSALYLCASSAWIWRGNQPQHFGDGTRLSIL.

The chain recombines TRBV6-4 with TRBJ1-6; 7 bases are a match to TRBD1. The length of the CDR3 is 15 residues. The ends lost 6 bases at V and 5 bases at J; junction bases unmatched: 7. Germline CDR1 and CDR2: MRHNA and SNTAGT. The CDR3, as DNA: TGTGCCAGCAGGAGCATGGGACAGAATAATTCACCCCTCCACTTT. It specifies CASRSMGQNNSPLHF.

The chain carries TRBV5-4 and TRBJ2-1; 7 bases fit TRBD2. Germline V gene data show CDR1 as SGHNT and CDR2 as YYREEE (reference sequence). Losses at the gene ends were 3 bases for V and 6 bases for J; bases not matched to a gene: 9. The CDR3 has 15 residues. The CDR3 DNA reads TGTGCCAGCAGCTGGGGGGGTAGCGGCTTCAATGAGCAGTTCTTC. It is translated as CASSWGGSGFNEQFF.

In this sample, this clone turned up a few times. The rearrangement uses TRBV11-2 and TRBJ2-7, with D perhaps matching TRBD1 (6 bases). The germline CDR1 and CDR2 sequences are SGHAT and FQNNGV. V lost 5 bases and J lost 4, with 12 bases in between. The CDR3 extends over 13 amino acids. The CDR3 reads CASSPDRLYEQYF. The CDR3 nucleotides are TGTGCCAGCAGCCCTGACAGGCTATACGAGCAGTACTTC.

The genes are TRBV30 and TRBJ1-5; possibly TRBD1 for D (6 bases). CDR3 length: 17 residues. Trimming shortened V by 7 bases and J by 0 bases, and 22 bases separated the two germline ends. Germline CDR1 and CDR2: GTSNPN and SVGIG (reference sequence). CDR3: CAYSGRGARDSNQPQHF. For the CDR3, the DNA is TGTGCCTACTCTGGACGGGGGGCACGGGATAGCAATCAGCCCCAGCATTTT. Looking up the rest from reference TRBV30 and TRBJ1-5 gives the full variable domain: SQTIHQWPATLVQPVGSPLSLECTVEGTSNPNLYWYRQAAGRGLQLLFYSVGIGQISSEVPQNLSASRPQDRQFILSSKKLLLSDSGFYLCAYSGRGARDSNQPQHFGDGTRLSIL.

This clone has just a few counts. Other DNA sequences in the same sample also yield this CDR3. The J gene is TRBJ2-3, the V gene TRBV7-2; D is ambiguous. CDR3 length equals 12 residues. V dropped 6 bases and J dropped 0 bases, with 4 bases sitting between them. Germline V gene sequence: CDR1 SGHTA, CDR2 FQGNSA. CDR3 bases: TGTGCCAGCAGTCCGAGCACAGATACGCAGTATTTT. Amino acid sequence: CASSPSTDTQYF.

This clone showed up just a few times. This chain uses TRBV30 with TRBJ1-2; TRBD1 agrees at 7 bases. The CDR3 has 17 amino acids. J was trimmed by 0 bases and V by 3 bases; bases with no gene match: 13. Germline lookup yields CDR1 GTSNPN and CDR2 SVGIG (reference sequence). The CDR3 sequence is CAWRSPGTAFSNYGYTF. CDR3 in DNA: TGTGCCTGGAGGAGTCCCGGGACAGCGTTTTCTAACTATGGCTACACCTTC.

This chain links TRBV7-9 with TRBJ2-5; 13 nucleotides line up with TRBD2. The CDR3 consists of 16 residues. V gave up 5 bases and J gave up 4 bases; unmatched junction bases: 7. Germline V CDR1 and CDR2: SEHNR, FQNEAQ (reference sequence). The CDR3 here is CASSPAGLAGIETQYF. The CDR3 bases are TGTGCCAGCAGCCCAGCGGGACTAGCGGGAATAGAGACCCAGTACTTC.